Following are 19 T cell receptor beta chains from one sample sequenced in a study of T-cell reconstitution after alpha-beta-depleted transplantation in children. Library preparation (for TCRbeta) was performed with unique molecular identifiers. TCRdb itself ran the PCR reads through MiXCR, one entry per CDR3 protein. This table has about 230,000 distinct CDR3 sequences, 9.7% appearing once. The sample in question was PBMCs from the stem cell graft donor, obtained from the stem cell graft. These receptors were taken from a human donor who donated a stem cell graft to a child with SCID.

This clonotype was picked up many times. As DNA, the CDR3 is TGTGCCAGCGAATTTGGGACAAGCCCCTACAATGAGCAGTTCTTC. This gives the protein CASEFGTSPYNEQFF. The chain recombines TRBV6-2 or TRBV6-3 with TRBJ2-1; TRBD1 might be the D (6 bases). Germline CDR1 is MNHEY and CDR2 is SVGEGT. The CDR3 runs 15 residues. V was trimmed by 8 bases and J by 2 bases, leaving 16 bases between them.

At least ten counts were recorded for this clonotype. The chain recombines TRBV5-1 with TRBJ2-7; D possibly matches TRBD1 or TRBD2 (5 bases each). V lost 2 bases and J 2 bases, leaving 14 bases between the germline ends. Germline values: CDR1 SGHRS, CDR2 YFSETQ. The CDR3 is 15 amino acids. CDR3 residues: CASSFTRGVTYEQYF. DNA of the CDR3: TGCGCCAGCAGCTTTACGAGAGGGGTCACCTACGAGCAGTACTTC.

Remarks on this clonotype: A much larger clonotype is one base distant, so this may be a read error. This chain uses TRBV7-9 with TRBJ2-3, with D perhaps being TRBD1 or TRBD2 (5 bases each). Per germline, CDR1 SEHNR and CDR2 FQNEAQ (reference sequence). The CDR3 runs 15 residues. CDR3 sequence: CASSLGRGATDRQYF. The CDR3 DNA follows: TGTGCCAGCAGCTTAGGGCGAGGGGCCACAGATAGGCAGTATTTT.

This clonotype was counted a few times. The rearrangement joins TRBV6-5 to TRBJ1-1; D unresolved. Germline V lookup: CDR1 MNHEY, CDR2 SVGAGI. CDR3 length: 15 residues. Trimming cost V 0 bases and J 0 bases, with 8 bases left between them. The CDR3 bases are TGTGCCAGCAGTTACTCCTTGAGCCTGAACACTGAAGCTTTCTTT. As protein: CASSYSLSLNTEAFF.

The count of this clonotype is one. The rearrangement joins TRBV10-3 to TRBJ2-1, with 13 bases aligning to TRBD2. The germline V gene has CDR1 ENHRY and CDR2 SYGVKD. V lost 2 bases to trimming and J lost 0 bases; unmatched junction nucleotides: 16. The CDR3 has 22 residues. The CDR3 DNA follows: TGTGCCATCAGTGAGCCGGGACTAGCGGGGAATCATTATGTTAGCTCCTACAATGAGCAGTTCTTC. This translates into CAISEPGLAGNHYVSSYNEQFF.

This clonotype was recorded many times. The CDR3 loop is CASSLGPGRATEAFF. The DNA of the CDR3 is TGCGCCAGCAGCTTGGGCCCTGGCAGGGCCACTGAAGCTTTCTTT. The gene calls are TRBV5-1 and TRBJ1-1; weak D call: TRBD1 (5 bases). Germline V lookup: CDR1 SGHRS, CDR2 YFSETQ. Trimming removed 0 bases from V and 4 bases from J, with 13 bases in between. The CDR3 covers 15 residues.

This clonotype showed up just once. The chain uses TRBV6-5 and TRBJ1-2, with D possibly being TRBD1 (6 bases). The CDR3 has 14 residues. Per the germline V gene, CDR1 is MNHEY and CDR2 is SVGAGI. V lost 2 bases and J 6 bases, leaving 13 bases between the germline ends. In nucleotides, the CDR3 is TGTGCCAGCAGTTACGGGGGCGGGCAGCATGGCTACACCTTC. Translation gives CASSYGGGQHGYTF.

This clonotype was detected many times. This chain links TRBV5-1 with TRBJ2-2, with D tentatively TRBD2 (5 bases). This CDR3 spans 13 amino acids. Germline V gene data show CDR1 as SGHRS and CDR2 as YFSETQ. Trimming left V 5 bases short and J 3 bases short, with 8 bases between. CDR3 sequence: CASRGEDTGELFF. The CDR3 nucleotides are TGCGCCAGCAGGGGAGAGGACACCGGGGAGCTGTTTTTT.

Regarding this clonotype: Sequence at one end of the junction differs from germline and may be a read error. The chain combines TRBV20-1 with TRBJ1-1; no clear D gene. CDR1 and CDR2 (germline): DFQATT, SNEGSKA (reference sequence). The CDR3 length is 13 residues. DNA for the CDR3: TGCGGTGCTGACCGGACGGGGAACACTGAAGCTTTCTTT. Protein product: CGADRTGNTEAFF.

Many counts were recorded for this clonotype. The chain links TRBV19 to TRBJ2-1; possible D gene TRBD2, 6 bases. V gave up 6 bases and J gave up 0 bases, with 9 bases separating them. This CDR3 has 14 residues. Germline assignment: CDR1 LNHDA and CDR2 SQIVND (reference sequence). The CDR3: CASSRDFSYNEQFF. DNA of the CDR3: TGTGCCAGTAGCCGGGACTTCTCCTACAATGAGCAGTTCTTC.

This clonotype was counted a few times. A read error may be the cause here, since a much bigger clone is one base away. The rearrangement uses TRBV5-1 and TRBJ1-2, with a tentative D call TRBD1 (5 bases). This CDR3 region has 11 residues. Germline V CDR1 and CDR2: SGHRS, YFSETQ. The CDR3 DNA reads as TGCGCCAGCAGCTTGAGAGGGGAAGCCCCCTTC. The encoded protein is CASSLRGEAPF.

This clonotype was seen many times. The V gene is TRBV7-2, the J gene TRBJ2-2; D is undetermined. Between the trimmed V and J ends, which lost 5 bases and 7 bases, there was a span of 11 bases. The CDR3 totals 13 residues. The V gene's germline CDR1 is SGHTA and CDR2 FQGNSA. The CDR3 loop reads CASSTRTDGELFF. The CDR3 DNA follows: TGTGCCAGCAGCACCCGGACGGACGGGGAGCTGTTTTTT.

In this sample, this clonotype turned up many times. The V gene is TRBV5-6, the J gene TRBJ1-1, with 8 bases lining up with TRBD1. V gave up 4 bases and J gave up 10 bases; unmatched junction bases: 24. This CDR3 contains 18 residues. Germline V gene lookup returns CDR1 SGHDT and CDR2 YYEEEE. The CDR3 reads CASSVDRVDSNGMTGAFF. The CDR3 DNA follows: TGTGCCAGCAGCGTGGACAGGGTAGATTCGAACGGGATGACGGGAGCTTTCTTT.

In its sample, this clonotype was seen many times. The chain links TRBV2 to TRBJ1-2, with D perhaps matching TRBD1 (5 bases). V lost 3 bases and J lost 5, with 22 bases in between. The CDR3 length is 17 residues. The germline CDR1 and CDR2 sequences are SNHLY and FYNNEI. The CDR3 protein is CASSEHRSQNTRYGYTF. DNA of the CDR3: TGTGCCAGCAGTGAGCACAGGTCCCAGAACACCCGTTATGGCTACACCTTC.

This clonotype was seen repeatedly, ten times or more. The chain recombines TRBV20-1 with TRBJ2-1, with no clear D. CDR1 and CDR2 (germline): DFQATT, SNEGSKA (reference sequence). The CDR3 length is 13 residues. Trimming cost V 3 bases and J 4 bases, with 10 bases left between them. The CDR3 reads CSASMSAYNEQFF. Here the CDR3 DNA reads TGCAGTGCTAGTATGTCTGCGTACAATGAGCAGTTCTTC.

Many counts were recorded for this clonotype. The chain uses TRBV6-5 and TRBJ2-7, with D perhaps given as TRBD1 or TRBD2 (5 bases each). CDR1 MNHEY and CDR2 SVGAGI come from the germline V gene. The germline V and J ends were trimmed by 0 bases and 0 bases, with 12 bases remaining between them. This CDR3 contains 16 residues. CDR3 protein: CASSYSWGLSSYEQYF. In DNA, the CDR3 is TGTGCCAGCAGTTACTCGTGGGGGTTAAGCTCCTACGAGCAGTACTTC.

This clonotype turned up a few times. The chain uses TRBV5-1 and TRBJ1-2; D may be TRBD1 (5 bases). Looked up from germline, CDR1 is SGHRS and CDR2 is YFSETQ. The CDR3 spans 16 residues. V lost 2 bases, J lost 8 bases, and 22 bases lay in between. CDR3 sequence reads: CASSFSAGTAARGYTF. The DNA of the CDR3 is TGCGCCAGCAGCTTCAGTGCCGGGACGGCGGCTCGAGGCTACACCTTC.

This clonotype was counted many times. This chain links TRBV5-1 with TRBJ2-5; maybe TRBD1 (5 bases). The germline CDR1 and CDR2 sequences are SGHRS and YFSETQ. The CDR3 runs to 15 residues. Trimming left V 0 bases short and J 2 bases short, with 11 bases between. DNA of the CDR3: TGCGCCAGCAGCTTGGACAGGATCGGACAAGAGACCCAGTACTTC. This translates into CASSLDRIGQETQYF.

This clonotype was observed many times. The chain couples TRBV20-1 to TRBJ1-2; TRBD1 agrees at 9 bases. V lost 5 bases to trimming and J lost 4 bases; unmatched junction nucleotides: 11. Germline V gives CDR1 DFQATT, CDR2 SNEGSKA (reference sequence). The CDR3 has 15 residues. CDR3 residues: CSAHETGGAGYGYTF. In DNA form, the CDR3 reads TGCAGTGCTCACGAAACAGGGGGCGCTGGCTATGGCTACACCTTC.